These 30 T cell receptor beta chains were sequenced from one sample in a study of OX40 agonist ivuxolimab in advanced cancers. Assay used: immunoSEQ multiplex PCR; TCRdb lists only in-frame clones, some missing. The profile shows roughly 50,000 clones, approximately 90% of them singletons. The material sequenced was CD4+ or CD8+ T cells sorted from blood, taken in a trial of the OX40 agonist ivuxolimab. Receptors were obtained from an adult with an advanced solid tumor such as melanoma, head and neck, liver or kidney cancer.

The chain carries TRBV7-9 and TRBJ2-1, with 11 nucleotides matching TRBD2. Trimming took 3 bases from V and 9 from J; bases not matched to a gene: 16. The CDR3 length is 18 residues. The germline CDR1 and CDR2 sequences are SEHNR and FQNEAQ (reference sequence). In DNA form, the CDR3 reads TGTGCCAGCAGCTTTCGACTAGCGGGATCCTCCCGGGGGGGTGAGCAGTTCTTC. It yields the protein CASSFRLAGSSRGGEQFF.

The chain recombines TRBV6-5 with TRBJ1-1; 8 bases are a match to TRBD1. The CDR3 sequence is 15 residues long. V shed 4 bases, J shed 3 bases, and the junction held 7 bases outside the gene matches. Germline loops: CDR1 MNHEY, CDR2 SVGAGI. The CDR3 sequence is CASSSNYRGDTEAFF. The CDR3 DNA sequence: TGTGCCAGCAGTTCGAATTACAGGGGGGACACTGAAGCTTTCTTT.

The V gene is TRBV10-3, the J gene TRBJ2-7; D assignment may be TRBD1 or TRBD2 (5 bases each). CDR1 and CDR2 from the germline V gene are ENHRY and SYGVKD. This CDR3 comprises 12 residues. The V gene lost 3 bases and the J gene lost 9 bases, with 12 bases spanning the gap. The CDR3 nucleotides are TGTGCCATCAGTGATCCCCCTGGGGGGCAGTACTTC. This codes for CAISDPPGGQYF.

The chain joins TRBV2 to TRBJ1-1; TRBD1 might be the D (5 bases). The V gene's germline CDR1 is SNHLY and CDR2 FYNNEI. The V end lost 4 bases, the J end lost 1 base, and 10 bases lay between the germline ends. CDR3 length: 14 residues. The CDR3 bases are TGTGCCAGCAGTGTTCGCCAGGGGAACACTGAAGCTTTCTTT. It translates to CASSVRQGNTEAFF.

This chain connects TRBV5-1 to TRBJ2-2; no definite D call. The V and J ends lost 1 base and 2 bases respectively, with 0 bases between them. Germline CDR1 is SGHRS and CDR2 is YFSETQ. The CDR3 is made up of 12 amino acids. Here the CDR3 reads CASSLNTGELFF. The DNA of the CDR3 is TGCGCCAGCAGCTTGAACACCGGGGAGCTGTTTTTT. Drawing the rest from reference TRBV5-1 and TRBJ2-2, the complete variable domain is KAGVTQTPRYLIKTRGQQVTLSCSPISGHRSVSWYQQTPGQGLQFLFEYFSETQRNKGNFPGRFSGRQFSNSRSEMNVSTLELGDSALYLCASSLNTGELFFGEGSRLTVL.

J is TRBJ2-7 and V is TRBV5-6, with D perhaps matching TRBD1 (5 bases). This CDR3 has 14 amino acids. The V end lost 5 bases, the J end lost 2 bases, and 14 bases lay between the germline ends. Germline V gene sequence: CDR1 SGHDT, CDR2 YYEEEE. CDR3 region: CASSFQGTTYEQYF. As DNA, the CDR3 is TGTGCCAGCAGTTTTCAGGGAACTACCTACGAGCAGTACTTC.

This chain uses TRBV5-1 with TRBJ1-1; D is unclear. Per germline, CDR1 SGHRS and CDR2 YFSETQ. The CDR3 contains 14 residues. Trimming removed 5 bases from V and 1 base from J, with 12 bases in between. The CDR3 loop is CASRKDGRNTEAFF. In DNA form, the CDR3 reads TGCGCCAGCAGAAAGGATGGGAGGAACACTGAAGCTTTCTTT. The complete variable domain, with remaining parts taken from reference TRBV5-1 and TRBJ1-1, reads KAGVTQTPRYLIKTRGQQVTLSCSPISGHRSVSWYQQTPGQGLQFLFEYFSETQRNKGNFPGRFSGRQFSNSRSEMNVSTLELGDSALYLCASRKDGRNTEAFFGQGTRLTVV.

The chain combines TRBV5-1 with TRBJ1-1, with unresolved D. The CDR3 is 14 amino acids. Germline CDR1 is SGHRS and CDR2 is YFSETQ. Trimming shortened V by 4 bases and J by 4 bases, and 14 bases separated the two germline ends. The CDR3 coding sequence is TGCGCCAGCAGCCCGGTGGTGCGTGGCACTGAAGCTTTCTTT. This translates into CASSPVVRGTEAFF.

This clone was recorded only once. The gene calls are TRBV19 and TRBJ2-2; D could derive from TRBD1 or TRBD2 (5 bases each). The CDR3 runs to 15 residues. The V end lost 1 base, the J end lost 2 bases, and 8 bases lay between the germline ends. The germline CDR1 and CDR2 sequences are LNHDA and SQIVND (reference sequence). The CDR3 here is CASSIVGVNTGELFF. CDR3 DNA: TGTGCCAGTAGTATAGTGGGGGTAAACACCGGGGAGCTGTTTTTT.

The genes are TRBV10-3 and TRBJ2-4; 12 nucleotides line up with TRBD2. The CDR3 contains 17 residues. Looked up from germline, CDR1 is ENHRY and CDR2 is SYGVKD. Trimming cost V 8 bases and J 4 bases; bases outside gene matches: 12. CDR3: CAISVGLAGGSKNIQYF. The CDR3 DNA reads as TGTGCCATCTCCGTGGGCCTAGCGGGAGGGTCTAAAAACATTCAGTACTTC.

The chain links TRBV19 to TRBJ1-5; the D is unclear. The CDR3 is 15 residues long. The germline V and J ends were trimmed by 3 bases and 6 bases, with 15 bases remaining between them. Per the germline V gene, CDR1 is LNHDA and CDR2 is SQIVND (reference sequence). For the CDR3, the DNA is TGTGCCAGTAGTATTCACCCTGCCGAGGTTCAGCCCCAGCATTTT. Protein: CASSIHPAEVQPQHF.

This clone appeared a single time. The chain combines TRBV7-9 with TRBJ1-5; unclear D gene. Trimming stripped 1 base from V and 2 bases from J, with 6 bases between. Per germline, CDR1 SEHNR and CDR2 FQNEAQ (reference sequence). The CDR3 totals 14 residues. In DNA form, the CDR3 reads TGTGCCAGCAGCTTAGGACCGGGCAATCAGCCCCAGCATTTT. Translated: CASSLGPGNQPQHF. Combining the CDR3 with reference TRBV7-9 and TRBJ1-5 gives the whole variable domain DTGVSQNPRHKITKRGQNVTFRCDPISEHNRLYWYRQTLGQGPEFLTYFQNEAQLEKSRLLSDRFSAERPKGSFSTLEIQRTEQGDSAMYLCASSLGPGNQPQHFGDGTRLSIL.

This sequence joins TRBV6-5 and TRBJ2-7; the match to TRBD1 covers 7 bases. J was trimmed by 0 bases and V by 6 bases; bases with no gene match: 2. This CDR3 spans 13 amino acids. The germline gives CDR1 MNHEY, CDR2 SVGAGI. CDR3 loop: CASRRQGSYEQYF. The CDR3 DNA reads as TGTGCCAGCAGAAGACAGGGCTCCTACGAGCAGTACTTC.

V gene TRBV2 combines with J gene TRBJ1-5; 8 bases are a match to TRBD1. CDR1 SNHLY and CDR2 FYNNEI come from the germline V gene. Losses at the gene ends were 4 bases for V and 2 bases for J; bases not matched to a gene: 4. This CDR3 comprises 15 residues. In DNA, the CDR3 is TGTGCCAGCAGTGCCTCGACAGGGGGCAATCAGCCCCAGCATTTT. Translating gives CASSASTGGNQPQHF.

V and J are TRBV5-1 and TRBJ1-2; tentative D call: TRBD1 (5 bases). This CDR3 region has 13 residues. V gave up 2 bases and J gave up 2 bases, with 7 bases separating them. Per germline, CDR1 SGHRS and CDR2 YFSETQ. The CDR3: CASSFSGNYGYTF. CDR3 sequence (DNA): TGCGCCAGCAGCTTTTCAGGGAACTATGGCTACACCTTC.

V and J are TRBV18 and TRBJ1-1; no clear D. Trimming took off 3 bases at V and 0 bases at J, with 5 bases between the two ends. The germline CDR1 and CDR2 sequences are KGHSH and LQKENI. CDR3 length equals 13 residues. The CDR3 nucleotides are TGTGCCAGCTCACCGACGGTGAACACTGAAGCTTTCTTT. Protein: CASSPTVNTEAFF.

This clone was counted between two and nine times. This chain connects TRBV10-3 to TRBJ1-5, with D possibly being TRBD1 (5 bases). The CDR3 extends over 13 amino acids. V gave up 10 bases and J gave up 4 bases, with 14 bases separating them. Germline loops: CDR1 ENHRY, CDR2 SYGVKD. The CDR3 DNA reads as TGTGCCACCAAAGACAGTGGGAATCAGCCCCAGCATTTT. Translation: CATKDSGNQPQHF.

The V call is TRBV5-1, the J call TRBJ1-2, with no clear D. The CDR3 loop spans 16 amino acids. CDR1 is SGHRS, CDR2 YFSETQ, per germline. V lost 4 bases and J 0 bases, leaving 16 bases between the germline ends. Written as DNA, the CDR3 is TGCGCCAGCAGCCCCAGGACCATTGGGACTAACTATGGCTACACCTTC. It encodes CASSPRTIGTNYGYTF.

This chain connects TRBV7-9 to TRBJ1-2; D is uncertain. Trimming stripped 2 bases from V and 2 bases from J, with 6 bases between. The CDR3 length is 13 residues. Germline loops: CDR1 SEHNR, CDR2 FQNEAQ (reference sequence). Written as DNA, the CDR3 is TGTGCCAGCAGCTTAACCAGCAACTATGGCTACACCTTC. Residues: CASSLTSNYGYTF.

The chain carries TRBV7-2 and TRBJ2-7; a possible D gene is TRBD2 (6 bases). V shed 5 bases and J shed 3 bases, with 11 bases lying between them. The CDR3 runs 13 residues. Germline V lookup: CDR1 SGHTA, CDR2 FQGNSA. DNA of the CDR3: TGTGCCAGCAGCGATCTTAGCGGCTACGAGCAGTACTTC. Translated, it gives CASSDLSGYEQYF. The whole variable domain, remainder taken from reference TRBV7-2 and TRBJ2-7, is GAGVSQSPSNKVTEKGKDVELRCDPISGHTALYWYRQSLGQGLEFLIYFQGNSAPDKSGLPSDRFSAERTGGSVSTLTIQRTQQEDSAVYLCASSDLSGYEQYFGPGTRLTVT.

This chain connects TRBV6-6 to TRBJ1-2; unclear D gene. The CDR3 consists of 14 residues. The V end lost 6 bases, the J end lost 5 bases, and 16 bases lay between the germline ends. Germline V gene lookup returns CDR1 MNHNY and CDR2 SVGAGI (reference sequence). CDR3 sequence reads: CASSDGLTTYGYTF. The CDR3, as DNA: TGTGCCAGCAGCGACGGGCTTACCACTTATGGCTACACCTTC.

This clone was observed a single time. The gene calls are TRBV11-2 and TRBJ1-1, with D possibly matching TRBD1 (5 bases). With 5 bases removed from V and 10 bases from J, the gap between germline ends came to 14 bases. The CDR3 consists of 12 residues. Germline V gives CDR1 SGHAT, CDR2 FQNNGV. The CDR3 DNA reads TGTGCCAGCAGCCCGGGACCCTTAGGAGCTTTCTTT. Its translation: CASSPGPLGAFF.

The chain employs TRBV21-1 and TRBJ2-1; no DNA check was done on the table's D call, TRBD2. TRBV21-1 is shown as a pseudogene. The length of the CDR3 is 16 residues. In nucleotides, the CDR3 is TGTGCCAGCAGCAAAGATGCTAGCGGGAGTCCCGATGAGCAGTTCTTC. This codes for CASSKDASGSPDEQFF.

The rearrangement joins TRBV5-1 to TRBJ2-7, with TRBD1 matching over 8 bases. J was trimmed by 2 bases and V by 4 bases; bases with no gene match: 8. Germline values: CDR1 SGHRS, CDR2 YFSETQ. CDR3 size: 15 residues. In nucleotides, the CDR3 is TGCGCCAGCAGCGCCGCAGGGGGCCCGGCCTACGAGCAGTACTTC. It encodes CASSAAGGPAYEQYF.

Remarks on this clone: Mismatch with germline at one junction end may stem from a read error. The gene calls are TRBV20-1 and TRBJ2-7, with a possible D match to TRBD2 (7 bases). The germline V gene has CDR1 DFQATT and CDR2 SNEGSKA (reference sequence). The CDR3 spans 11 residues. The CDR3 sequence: CSALGGAVGRF. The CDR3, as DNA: TGCAGTGCTTTGGGGGGGGCTGTCGGGAGGTTC.

The CDR3 loop reads CASSVARTGAVNTEAFF. The CDR3 DNA is TGTGCCAGCAGCGTAGCTAGGACAGGGGCTGTGAACACTGAAGCTTTCTTT. The chain is built from TRBV9 and TRBJ1-1; 9 positions match TRBD1. The CDR3 extends over 17 amino acids. With V trimmed by 0 bases and J by 0 bases, 6 bases remained unmatched. Germline values: CDR1 SGDLS, CDR2 YYNGEE.

CDR3: CASSYSSGQSYEQYF. The CDR3 nucleotides read TGTGCCAGCAGTTACTCGTCGGGCCAGTCCTACGAGCAGTACTTC. The rearrangement uses TRBV6-5 and TRBJ2-7; D remains ambiguous. The CDR3 runs 15 residues. Between the trimmed V and J ends, which lost 0 bases and 1 base, there was a span of 10 bases. The V gene's germline CDR1 is MNHEY and CDR2 SVGAGI.

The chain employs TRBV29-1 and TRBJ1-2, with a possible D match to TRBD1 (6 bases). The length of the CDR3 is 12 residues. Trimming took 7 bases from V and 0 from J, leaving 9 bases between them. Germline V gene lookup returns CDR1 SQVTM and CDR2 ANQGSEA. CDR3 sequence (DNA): TGCAGCGCTAGGACAGCTAACTATGGCTACACCTTC. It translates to CSARTANYGYTF. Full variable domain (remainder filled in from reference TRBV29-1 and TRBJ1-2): SAVISQKPSRDICQRGTSLTIQCQVDSQVTMMFWYRQQPGQSLTLIATANQGSEATYESGFVIDKFPISRPNLTFSTLTVSNMSPEDSSIYLCSARTANYGYTFGSGTRLTVV.

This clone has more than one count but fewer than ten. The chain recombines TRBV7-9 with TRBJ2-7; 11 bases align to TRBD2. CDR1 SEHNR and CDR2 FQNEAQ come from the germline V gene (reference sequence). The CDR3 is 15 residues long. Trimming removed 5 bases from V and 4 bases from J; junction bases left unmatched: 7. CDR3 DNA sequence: TGTGCCAGCAGCAGAGGTAGCGGGAGGGAGTACGAGCAGTACTTC. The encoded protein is CASSRGSGREYEQYF.

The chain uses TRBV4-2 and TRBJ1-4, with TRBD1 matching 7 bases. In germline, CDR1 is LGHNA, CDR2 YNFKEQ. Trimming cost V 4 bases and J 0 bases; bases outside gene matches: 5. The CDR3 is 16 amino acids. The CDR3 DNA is TGTGCCAGCAGCCGAGGCGGGACAGCAACTAATGAAAAACTGTTTTTT. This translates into CASSRGGTATNEKLFF.